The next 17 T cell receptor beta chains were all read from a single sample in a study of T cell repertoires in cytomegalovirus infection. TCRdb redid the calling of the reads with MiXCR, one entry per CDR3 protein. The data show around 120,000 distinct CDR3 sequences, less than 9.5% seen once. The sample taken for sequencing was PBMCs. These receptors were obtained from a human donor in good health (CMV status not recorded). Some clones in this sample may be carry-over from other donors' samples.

CDR3 in DNA: TGTGCCAGCAGCCTACTAGCGGGGCGACTCAATGAGCAGTTCTTC. Its translation: CASSLLAGRLNEQFF. This chain links TRBV3-1 with TRBJ2-1, with 10 nucleotides matching TRBD2. This CDR3 is 15 amino acids long. J gave up 6 bases and V 4 bases, and 6 bases lay outside the gene matches. CDR1 is LGHDT, CDR2 YNNKEL, per germline (reference sequence).

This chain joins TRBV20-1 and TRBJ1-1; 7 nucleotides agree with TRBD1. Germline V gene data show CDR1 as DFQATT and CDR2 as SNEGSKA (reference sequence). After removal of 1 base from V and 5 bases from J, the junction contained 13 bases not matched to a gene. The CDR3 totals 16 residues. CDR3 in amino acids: CSARGSTGARVTEAFF. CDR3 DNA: TGCAGTGCTAGAGGCTCTACAGGGGCGAGGGTAACTGAAGCTTTCTTT.

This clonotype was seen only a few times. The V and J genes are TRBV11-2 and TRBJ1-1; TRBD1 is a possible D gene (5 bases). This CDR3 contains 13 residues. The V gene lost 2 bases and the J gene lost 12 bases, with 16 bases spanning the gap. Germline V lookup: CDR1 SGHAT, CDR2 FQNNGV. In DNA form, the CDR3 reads TGTGCCAGCAGCTTATCATGGCAGGGAGACACTTTCTTT. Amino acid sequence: CASSLSWQGDTFF. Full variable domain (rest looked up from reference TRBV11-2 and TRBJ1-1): EAGVAQSPRYKIIEKRQSVAFWCNPISGHATLYWYQQILGQGPKLLIQFQNNGVVDDSQLPKDRFSAERLKGVDSTLKIQPAKLEDSAVYLCASSLSWQGDTFFGQGTRLTVV.

The CDR3 region is CASSPNLDRVDTQYF. Written as DNA, the CDR3 is TGTGCCAGCAGTCCTAACCTTGACAGGGTGGATACGCAGTATTTT. The chain employs TRBV28 and TRBJ2-3; TRBD1 aligns across 7 bases. Trimming took 5 bases from V and 6 from J; bases not matched to a gene: 11. The CDR3 sequence is 15 residues long. Germline V CDR1 and CDR2: MDHEN, SYDVKM.

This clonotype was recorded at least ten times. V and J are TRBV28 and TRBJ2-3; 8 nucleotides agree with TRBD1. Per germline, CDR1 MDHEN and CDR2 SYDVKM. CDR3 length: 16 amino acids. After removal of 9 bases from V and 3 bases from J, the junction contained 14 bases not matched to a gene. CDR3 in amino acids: CASQFRAGGSTDTQYF. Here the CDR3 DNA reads TGTGCCAGTCAGTTTAGGGCAGGGGGCTCGACAGATACGCAGTATTTT.

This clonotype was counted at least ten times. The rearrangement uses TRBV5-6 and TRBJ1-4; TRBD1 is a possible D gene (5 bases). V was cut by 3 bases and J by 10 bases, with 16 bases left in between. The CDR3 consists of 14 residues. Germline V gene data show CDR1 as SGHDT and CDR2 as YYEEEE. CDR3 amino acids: CASSSGLLTGKLFF. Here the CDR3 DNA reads TGTGCCAGCAGCTCGGGACTCTTAACGGGAAAACTGTTTTTT.

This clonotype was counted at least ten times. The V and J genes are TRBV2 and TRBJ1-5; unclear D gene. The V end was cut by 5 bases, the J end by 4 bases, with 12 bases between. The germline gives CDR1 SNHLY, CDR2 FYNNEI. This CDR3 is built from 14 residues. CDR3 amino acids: CASSPAVSNQPQHF. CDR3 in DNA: TGTGCCAGCAGTCCGGCGGTCTCAAATCAGCCCCAGCATTTT.

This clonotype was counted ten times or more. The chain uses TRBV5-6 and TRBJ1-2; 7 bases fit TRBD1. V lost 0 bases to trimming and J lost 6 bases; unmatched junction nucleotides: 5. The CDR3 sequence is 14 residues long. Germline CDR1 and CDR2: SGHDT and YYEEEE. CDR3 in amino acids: CASSLEQGTDGYTF. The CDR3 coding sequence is TGTGCCAGCAGCTTGGAACAGGGGACGGATGGCTACACCTTC.

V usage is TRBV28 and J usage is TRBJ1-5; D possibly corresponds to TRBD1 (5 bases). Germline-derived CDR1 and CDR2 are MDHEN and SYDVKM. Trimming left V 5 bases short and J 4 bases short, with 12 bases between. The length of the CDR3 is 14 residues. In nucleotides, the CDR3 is TGTGCCAGCAGTACGCGACAGAAAAATCAGCCCCAGCATTTT. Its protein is CASSTRQKNQPQHF.

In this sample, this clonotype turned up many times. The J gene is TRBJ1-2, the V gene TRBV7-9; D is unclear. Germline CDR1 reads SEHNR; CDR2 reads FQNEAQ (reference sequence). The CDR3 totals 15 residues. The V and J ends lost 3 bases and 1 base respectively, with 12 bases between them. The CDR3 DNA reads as TGTGCCAGCAGCTTGGACGCGGCTGTTAACTATGGCTACACCTTC. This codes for CASSLDAAVNYGYTF.

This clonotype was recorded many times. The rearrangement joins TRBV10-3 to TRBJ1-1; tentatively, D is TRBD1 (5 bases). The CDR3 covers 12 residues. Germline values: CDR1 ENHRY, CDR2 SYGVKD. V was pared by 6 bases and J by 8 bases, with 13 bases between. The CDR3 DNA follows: TGTGCCATCAGGCAGGTCGGGGGGGAAGCTTTCTTT. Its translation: CAIRQVGGEAFF.

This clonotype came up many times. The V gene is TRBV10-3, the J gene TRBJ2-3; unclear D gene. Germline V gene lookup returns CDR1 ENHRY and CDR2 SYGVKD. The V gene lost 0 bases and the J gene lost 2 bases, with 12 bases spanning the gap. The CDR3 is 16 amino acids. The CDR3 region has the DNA TGTGCCATCAGTGAGTCCACGACACCCAACACAGATACGCAGTATTTT. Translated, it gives CAISESTTPNTDTQYF.

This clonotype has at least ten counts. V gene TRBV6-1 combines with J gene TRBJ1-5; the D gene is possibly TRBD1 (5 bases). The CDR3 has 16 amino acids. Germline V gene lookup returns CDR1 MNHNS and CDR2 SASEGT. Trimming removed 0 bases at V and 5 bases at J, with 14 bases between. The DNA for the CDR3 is TGTGCCAGCAGTGAAGCGGTAGGGGAGTGGGATCAGCCCCAGCATTTT. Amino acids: CASSEAVGEWDQPQHF.

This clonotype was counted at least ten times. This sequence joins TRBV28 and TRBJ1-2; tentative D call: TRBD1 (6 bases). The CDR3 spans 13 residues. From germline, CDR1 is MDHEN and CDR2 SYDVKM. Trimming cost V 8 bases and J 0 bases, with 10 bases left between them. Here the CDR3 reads CASGGGANYGYTF. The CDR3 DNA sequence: TGTGCCAGCGGAGGGGGGGCTAACTATGGCTACACCTTC.

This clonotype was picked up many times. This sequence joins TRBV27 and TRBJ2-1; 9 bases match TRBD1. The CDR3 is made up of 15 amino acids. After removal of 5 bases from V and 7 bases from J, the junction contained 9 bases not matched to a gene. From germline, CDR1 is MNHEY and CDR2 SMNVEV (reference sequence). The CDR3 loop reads CASSDRDRAGNEQFF. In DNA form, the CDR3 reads TGTGCCAGCAGTGACCGGGACAGGGCAGGTAATGAGCAGTTCTTC.

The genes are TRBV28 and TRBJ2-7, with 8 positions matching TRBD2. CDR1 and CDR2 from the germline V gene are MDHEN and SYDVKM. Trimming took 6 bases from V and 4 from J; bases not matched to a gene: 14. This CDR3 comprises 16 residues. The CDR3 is CASRSPGSGVKYEQYF. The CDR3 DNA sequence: TGTGCCAGCAGATCCCCGGGTAGCGGGGTAAAATACGAGCAGTACTTC. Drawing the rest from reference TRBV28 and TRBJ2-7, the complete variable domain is DVKVTQSSRYLVKRTGEKVFLECVQDMDHENMFWYRQDPGLGLRLIYFSYDVKMKEKGDIPEGYSVSREKKERFSLILESASTNQTSMYLCASRSPGSGVKYEQYFGPGTRLTVT.

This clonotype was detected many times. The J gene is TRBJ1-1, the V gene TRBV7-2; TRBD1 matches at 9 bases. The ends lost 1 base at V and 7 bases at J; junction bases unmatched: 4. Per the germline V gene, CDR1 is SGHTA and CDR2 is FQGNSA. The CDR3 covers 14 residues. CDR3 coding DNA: TGTGCCAGCAGCTTAGAACAGGGGGCAATTGAAGCTTTCTTT. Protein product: CASSLEQGAIEAFF.